Below, 16 T cell receptor beta chains from the same sample are listed, as sequenced in a study of T cell clonality in common variable immunodeficiency. Whole-study results and caveats: In common variable immunodeficiency, TCR beta chains reportedly carried fewer deletions and N-nucleotide insertions.

The assay was immunoSEQ multiplex PCR, and TCRdb's table has in-frame clones only and misses some. The table records around 17,000 clones without singletons, the ten largest covering about 14%. Antigens of these TCRs are unknown. Sequencing was done on a sample of peripheral blood mononuclear cells. Receptor source: a human donor with common variable immunodeficiency.

The CDR3 loop reads CASSHVLAGGNGELFF. The sequenced CDR3 bases are TGCGCCAGCAGCCACGTTCTAGCGGGAGGGAACGGGGAG. This rearrangement joins TRBV5-1 to TRBJ2-2; TRBD2 matches at 12 bases. From the germline J gene comes the end of the CDR3, since the read stops 3 residues before it. The germline CDR1 and CDR2 sequences are SGHRS and YFSETQ. This CDR3 spans 16 amino acids. The trim removed 4 bases at V and 7 bases at J, leaving 8 bases unmatched. Full variable domain (rest looked up from reference TRBV5-1 and TRBJ2-2): KAGVTQTPRYLIKTRGQQVTLSCSPISGHRSVSWYQQTPGQGLQFLFEYFSETQRNKGNFPGRFSGRQFSNSRSEMNVSTLELGDSALYLCASSHVLAGGNGELFFGEGSRLTVL.

This clone was observed a handful of times. The read ends 3 residues early relative to the CDR3; the germline J gene fills the gap. The chain carries TRBV7-6 and TRBJ2-2, with 11 bases that match TRBD2. There are 17 residues in the CDR3. V lost 5 bases to trimming and J lost 7 bases; unmatched junction nucleotides: 12. From germline, CDR1 is SGHVS and CDR2 FNYEAQ. The CDR3 region is CASSPLGTSGVGGELFF. CDR3 DNA (partial): TGTGCCAGCAGCCCCTTGGGGACTAGCGGTGTCGGCGGGGAG.

Of note for this clone: The read ends 3 residues early relative to the CDR3; the germline J gene fills the gap. This chain links TRBV7-2 with TRBJ2-5; perhaps TRBD2 as D (7 bases). V was trimmed by 1 base and J by 3 bases, leaving 12 bases between them. The CDR3 has 15 amino acids. CDR1 SGHTA and CDR2 FQGNSA come from the germline V gene. The DNA read from the CDR3 is TGTGCCAGCAGCTTAGGAGGGGGGGGCGAAGAGACC. It encodes CASSLGGGGEET. Given in full, the CDR3 is CASSLGGGGEETQYF.

This clone was detected a few times. Partial CDR3 DNA: TGCGCCAGCAGCTTGGAGTGGGGGGTTACAGATACG. Residues: CASSLEWGVTDT. The CDR3 reads in full as CASSLEWGVTDTQYF. This rearrangement joins TRBV5-1 to TRBJ2-3; TRBD2 might be the D (6 bases). The read gets to within 3 residues of the CDR3 end, and the germline J gene fills in the rest. Germline CDR1 SGHRS, CDR2 YFSETQ. There are 15 residues in the CDR3. V was shortened by 0 bases and J by 3 bases, with 11 bases between the two germline ends.

This clone rates as medium-sized. The read gets to within 3 residues of the CDR3 end, and the germline J gene fills in the rest. J is TRBJ1-2 and V is TRBV18; D not resolved. The germline V and J ends were trimmed by 5 bases and 0 bases, with 10 bases remaining between them. Germline V lookup: CDR1 KGHSH, CDR2 LQKENI. The CDR3 has 14 residues. This CDR3 reads CASSNSGSNYGYTF. Incomplete CDR3 DNA: TGTGCCAGCTCAAACTCAGGCTCTAACTATGGC.

The table lists this clone with many counts. Read sequence stops 3 residues before the CDR3 end, and the germline J gene provides the missing end. The chain links TRBV7-6 to TRBJ1-1; D possibly corresponds to TRBD1 (6 bases). V dropped 2 bases and J dropped 1 base, with 11 bases sitting between them. Germline V gene data show CDR1 as SGHVS and CDR2 as FNYEAQ. The CDR3 spans 15 residues. The CDR3 DNA, read in part, is TGTGCCAGCAGCTTACGGCAGGGGAAGAACACTGAA. Translated, it gives CASSLRQGKNTE. The complete CDR3 sequence is CASSLRQGKNTEAFF.

On this clone: The read comes to an end 3 residues before the CDR3 does, leaving the germline J gene to fill in the end. V usage is TRBV7-9 and J usage is TRBJ1-5; D is unclear. V was cut by 2 bases and J by 6 bases, with 8 bases left in between. This CDR3 region has 13 residues. Per germline, CDR1 SEHNR and CDR2 FQNEAQ (reference sequence). The CDR3 protein is CASSLPEPQPQHF. The CDR3 DNA, read in part, is TGTGCCAGCAGCTTACCCGAGCCTCAGCCC.

In its sample, this clone was seen a few times. With the read ending 3 residues before the CDR3 end, the germline J gene is used to fill in that end. The chain couples TRBV20-1 to TRBJ1-5; possible D gene TRBD1, 6 bases. There are 15 residues in the CDR3. Germline assignment: CDR1 DFQATT and CDR2 SNEGSKA (reference sequence). Trimming shortened V by 3 bases and J by 3 bases, and 15 bases separated the two germline ends. The CDR3 bases that were read are TGCAGTGCTAGGACAGGATCCCAAAACAATCAGCCC. This translates into CSARTGSQNNQP. The full CDR3 is CSARTGSQNNQPQHF.

For this clone: The read comes to an end 3 residues before the CDR3 does, leaving the germline J gene to fill in the end. Distinct nucleotide sequences in the sample also encode this CDR3. This chain uses TRBV19 with TRBJ1-2, with 10 bases identical to TRBD1. The V segment lost 4 bases and the J segment 3 bases; nucleotides outside the gene matches: 5. Germline loops: CDR1 LNHDA, CDR2 SQIVND (reference sequence). This CDR3 has 15 amino acids. Partial CDR3 DNA: TGTGCCAGTAGTACGCGGACAGGGGGGGACTATGGC. Its protein product is CASSTRTGGDYG. The CDR3 in full is CASSTRTGGDYGYTF.

This clone was observed at least ten times. The observed sequence ends 3 residues before the CDR3 terminus, with the missing tail filled in from the germline J gene. The chain combines TRBV6-2 or TRBV6-3 with TRBJ1-2; TRBD1 agrees at 7 bases. Germline assignment: CDR1 MNHEY and CDR2 SVGEGT. CDR3 length: 13 amino acids. The sequenced CDR3 bases are TGTGCCAGCAGTTCTGGGACAGACTTCCGC. The encoded protein is CASSSGTDFR. The CDR3 in full is CASSSGTDFRYTF.

A word on this clone: Coverage ceases 3 residues before the CDR3 finishes, and the germline J gene fills in the end. V gene TRBV7-9 combines with J gene TRBJ1-1; TRBD1 aligns across 7 bases. The CDR3 runs to 11 residues. Germline V gene lookup returns CDR1 SEHNR and CDR2 FQNEAQ (reference sequence). The DNA read from the CDR3 is TGTGCCAGCAGCACAGGGGCAGAA. Translating it yields CASSTGAE. In full, the CDR3 is CASSTGAEAFF.

This clone appeared a few times. The read stops 3 residues short of the end of the CDR3; the missing end is completed from the germline J gene. The rearrangement joins TRBV5-1 to TRBJ2-3, with TRBD1 as a possible D gene (6 bases). The ends were cut back, 6 bases at V and 0 bases at J, with 20 bases in the middle. There are 17 residues in the CDR3. Germline V lookup: CDR1 SGHRS, CDR2 YFSETQ. Partial CDR3 DNA: TGCGCCAGCACCGTCCGTGGGGGCCCGTCTAGCACAGATACG. Amino acid sequence: CASTVRGGPSSTDT. The complete CDR3 sequence is CASTVRGGPSSTDTQYF. Full variable domain (missing parts from reference TRBV5-1 and TRBJ2-3): KAGVTQTPRYLIKTRGQQVTLSCSPISGHRSVSWYQQTPGQGLQFLFEYFSETQRNKGNFPGRFSGRQFSNSRSEMNVSTLELGDSALYLCASTVRGGPSSTDTQYFGPGTRLTVL.

Notes on this clone: Read data end 3 residues before the CDR3 end; the end is taken from the germline J gene. Other nucleotide sequences from this sample produce the same CDR3. This chain links TRBV18 with TRBJ1-5; D may be TRBD1 (6 bases). The CDR3 is 14 amino acids. V was trimmed by 3 bases and J by 7 bases, leaving 13 bases between them. CDR1 is KGHSH and CDR2 is LQKENI in the germline V gene. CDR3 DNA (partial): TGTGCCAGCTCACCCGAACAGGGTCGGCAGCCC. Protein sequence: CASSPEQGRQP. The full CDR3 reads CASSPEQGRQPQHF. Combining the CDR3 with reference TRBV18 and TRBJ1-5 gives the whole variable domain NAGVMQNPRHLVRRRGQEARLRCSPMKGHSHVYWYRQLPEEGLKFMVYLQKENIIDESGMPKERFSAEFPKEGPSILRIQQVVRGDSAAYFCASSPEQGRQPQHFGDGTRLSIL.

The CDR3 protein is CASSLGQGFTDTQYF. The CDR3 bases that were read are TGTGCCAGCAGCTTAGGGCAGGGTTTCACAGATACG. The V and J genes are TRBV7-7 and TRBJ2-3; D possibly corresponds to TRBD1 (5 bases). The read ends 3 residues before the CDR3 terminus; that terminus is restored from the germline J gene. Germline values: CDR1 SSHAT, CDR2 FNYEAQ (reference sequence). The CDR3 has 15 residues. V was pared by 1 base and J by 2 bases, with 10 bases between.

The sample holds many counts of this clone. The sequenced CDR3 bases are TGTGCCAGTAGTCGCCGGGGTAGCTATGGC. Translation: CASSRRGSYG. The CDR3, in full, reads CASSRRGSYGYTF. This chain links TRBV19 with TRBJ1-2; D call uncertain. The read comes to an end 3 residues before the CDR3 does, leaving the germline J gene to fill in the end. Germline CDR1 is LNHDA and CDR2 is SQIVND (reference sequence). V shed 5 bases and J shed 4 bases, with 11 bases lying between them. The CDR3 spans 13 residues.

This clone was found many times. The read ends 3 residues early relative to the CDR3; the germline J gene fills the gap. This chain links TRBV2 with TRBJ1-2; the match to TRBD1 covers 8 bases. V was clipped by 6 bases and J by 5 bases; unmatched bases: 5. Germline V gene sequence: CDR1 SNHLY, CDR2 FYNNEI. This CDR3 contains 13 residues. CDR3 DNA (partial): TGTGCCAGCAGATCACAGGGGGTATATGGC. Amino acids: CASRSQGVYG. The entire CDR3 reads CASRSQGVYGYTF. Drawing the rest from reference TRBV2 and TRBJ1-2, the complete variable domain is EPEVTQTPSHQVTQMGQEVILRCVPISNHLYFYWYRQILGQKVEFLVSFYNNEISEKSEIFDDQFSVERPDGSNFTLKIRSTKLEDSAMYFCASRSQGVYGYTFGSGTRLTVV.